In its sample, the clone carrying this T cell receptor beta chain was seen a few times. What it recognizes is unknown. From the 5' RACE reads, TCRdb called clonotypes with MiXCR, one entry per CDR3 protein. The data hold 70,000 to 100,000 distinct CDR3 sequences, with roughly 16% observed a single time. This sample is part of a study of T-cell memory formation after mild COVID-19. Across the whole study: Clusters were largely donor specific.

Findings and limits, study-wide: Chiefly within CM and EM were the contracting CD4+ clones; CD8+ ones were within EMRA.

The source is a man between 18 and 29 years old who had mild COVID-19 (a few samples of this study predate the infection). Cell type and time point are not known. The material sequenced was PBMCs or a T cell subset sorted from them (not recorded which).

CDR3 sequence (DNA): TGTGCCAGCATTTCGAACAGGGACGAAGATACGCAGTATTTT. Its translation is CASISNRDEDTQYF. This chain uses TRBV21-1 with TRBJ2-3; the table assigns TRBD1, which was not confirmed against the DNA. TRBV21-1 is a pseudogene segment. The length of the CDR3 is 14 residues.